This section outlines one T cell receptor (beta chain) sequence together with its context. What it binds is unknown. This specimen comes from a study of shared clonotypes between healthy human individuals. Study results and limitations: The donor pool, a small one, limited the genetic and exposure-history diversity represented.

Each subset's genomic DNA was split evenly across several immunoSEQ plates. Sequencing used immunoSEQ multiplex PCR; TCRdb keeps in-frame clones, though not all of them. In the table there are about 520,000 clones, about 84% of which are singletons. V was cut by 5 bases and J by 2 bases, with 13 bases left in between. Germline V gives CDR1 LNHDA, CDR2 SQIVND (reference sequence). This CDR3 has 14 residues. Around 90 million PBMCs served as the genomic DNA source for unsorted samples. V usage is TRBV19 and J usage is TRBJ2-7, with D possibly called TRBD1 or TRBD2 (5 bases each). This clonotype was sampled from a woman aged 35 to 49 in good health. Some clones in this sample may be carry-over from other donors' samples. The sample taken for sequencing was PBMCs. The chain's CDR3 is CASSLGTGTYEQYF. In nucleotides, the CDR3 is TGTGCCAGTAGTTTAGGGACGGGAACCTACGAGCAGTACTTC.